This TCR beta chain appears in the sequencing data of a study of blood T cells in healthy people across ages. General study findings and limits: Naive CD4+ cells and diversity were both higher in long-lived donors than in aged donors. Older age coincided with a roughly linear decline in TCR beta diversity per million T cells.

Worth noting for this clonotype: Its antigen is unidentified. This may be a read error, as it is one base from a much larger clone.

Germline-derived CDR1 and CDR2 are DFQATT and SNEGSKA (reference sequence). The V gene end was trimmed by 5 bases and the J gene end by 3 bases; junction bases not matched to a gene: 3. The CDR3 totals 12 residues. Those donating, healthy Caucasian individuals from Russia, were aged roughly 6 to 100. They isolated at least 6 million PBMCs from each sample. A second 7 to 11 cycle PCR used barcoded and J-beta primers. TCRdb independently ran MiXCR on the 5' RACE reads; one entry per CDR3 protein. Here the sample spans about 730,000 distinct CDR3 sequences, around 40% being singletons. This clonotype originated in a woman aged 60-75 years in good health. Sequenced: blood. The chain combines TRBV20-1 with TRBJ1-1, with TRBD1 matching over 7 bases. The CDR3 sequence: CSADRADTEAFF. CDR3 DNA sequence: TGCAGTGCTGACAGGGCGGACACTGAAGCTTTCTTT.